A selection of T cell receptor beta chains follows, all from one sample in a study of cytomegalovirus exposure and HLA in healthy donors. Profiled with immunoSEQ multiplex PCR; TCRdb holds only in-frame clones, not every one. This sample has 80,000 or so clones, with 70% to 85% found just once. Sample: PBMCs. These receptors all come from a woman aged 40 to 49 in good health and CMV-seronegative. The CDR3 runs from the conserved cysteine through the conserved F or W. Fields, in order: D gene, clone size, J gene, V gene, CDR3 protein, CDR3 DNA. The D gene is left open where the match is weak. A clone size is listed for some rows: how often the clone was seen (once, few, many), or a class if it is expanded.

. . TRBJ1-2 TRBV12-5 CASGLDVGAYTF TGTGCTAGTGGTTTGGACGTGGGGGCCTACACCTTC
TRBD1 . TRBJ1-4 TRBV9 CASSVAGQGATNEKLFF TGTGCCAGCAGCGTAGCGGGACAGGGCGCAACTAATGAAAAACTGTTTTTT
. . TRBJ2-2 TRBV13 CASSLGDRDTGELFF TGTGCCAGCAGCTTAGGGGACAGAGACACCGGGGAGCTGTTTTTT
. . TRBJ2-2 TRBV15 CATSARQGGNTGELFF TGTGCCACCAGCGCCCGACAGGGAGGGAACACCGGGGAGCTGTTTTTT
TRBD1 . TRBJ2-2 TRBV19 CASSIAGTGRNTGELFF TGTGCCAGTAGTATAGCCGGGACAGGGAGAAACACCGGGGAGCTGTTTTTT
. once TRBJ2-5 TRBV15 CATSAGWETQYF TGTGCCACCAGCGCGGGGTGGGAGACCCAGTACTTC
TRBD1 . TRBJ1-3 TRBV30 CAWSTGTGPGNTIYF TGTGCCTGGAGTACCGGGACAGGGCCTGGAAACACCATATATTTT
. . TRBJ2-7 TRBV5-4 CASSWDPRGSYEQYF TGTGCCAGCAGCTGGGACCCGCGGGGCTCCTACGAGCAGTACTTC
. . TRBJ2-1 TRBV30 CAWSVGWGPDNEQFF TGTGCCTGGAGTGTGGGGTGGGGGCCTGACAATGAGCAGTTCTTC
TRBD1 few TRBJ1-2 TRBV30 CAWRLTGSTYGYTF TGTGCCTGGAGACTGACAGGGAGTACCTATGGCTACACCTTC
TRBD1 . TRBJ1-2 TRBV19 CASSVPDRGFYGYTF TGTGCCAGTAGTGTCCCAGACAGGGGCTTCTATGGCTACACCTTC
TRBD1 . TRBJ2-1 TRBV27 CASSLMAGGPAYNEQFF TGTGCCAGCAGTTTAATGGCAGGGGGCCCGGCCTACAATGAGCAGTTCTTC
. . TRBJ1-3 TRBV7-9 CASSLGGLGNTIYF TGTGCCAGCAGCTTAGGAGGGTTGGGAAACACCATATATTTT
TRBD2 . TRBJ2-1 TRBV7-9 CASSSGTSGGVSDEQFF TGTGCCAGCAGCTCCGGGACTAGCGGGGGGGTTTCAGATGAGCAGTTCTTC
TRBD1 . TRBJ1-2 TRBV27 CASSLSARTGWFGYTF TGTGCCAGCAGTTTATCGGCCAGGACAGGGTGGTTTGGCTACACCTTC
TRBD1 . TRBJ1-1 TRBV5-1 CASSLEQGGGTEAFF TGCGCCAGCAGCTTGGAACAGGGGGGAGGGACTGAAGCTTTCTTT
TRBD1 . TRBJ2-5 TRBV4-1 CASSQAGQGVQETQYF TGCGCCAGCAGCCAAGCGGGACAGGGGGTTCAAGAGACCCAGTACTTC
TRBD1 many TRBJ1-5 TRBV5-6 CASSSTGGVGNQPQHF TGTGCCAGCAGCTCGACAGGGGGTGTGGGCAATCAGCCCCAGCATTTT
. . TRBJ2-5 TRBV6-1 CASSESPGGVETQYF TGTGCCAGCAGTGAGTCTCCGGGCGGGGTCGAGACCCAGTACTTC
. . TRBJ1-2 TRBV5-1 CASSLEDRSYGYTF TGCGCCAGCAGCTTGGAGGACAGATCCTATGGCTACACCTTC
. few TRBJ1-5 TRBV30 CAWSVPRGYGNQPQHF TGTGCCTGGAGTGTACCTCGGGGTTACGGCAATCAGCCCCAGCATTTT
TRBD1 . TRBJ1-4 TRBV4-1 CASSLWTGGDNEKLFF TGCGCCAGCAGCCTTTGGACAGGGGGCGATAATGAAAAACTGTTTTTT
TRBD1 . TRBJ1-2 TRBV2 CASSWDSNYGYTF TGTGCCAGCAGTTGGGACAGCAACTATGGCTACACCTTC
TRBD1 . TRBJ2-1 TRBV5-6 CASGNTGGTYEQFF TGTGCCAGCGGGAACACAGGGGGCACGTATGAGCAGTTCTTC
TRBD1 . TRBJ2-7 TRBV7-2 CASGGGQGSEQYF TGTGCCAGCGGCGGGGGACAGGGCTCCGAGCAGTACTTC
. . TRBJ2-1 TRBV10-2 CASSEGRNPLGYNEQFF TGCGCCAGCAGTGAGGGGAGGAACCCTCTGGGATACAATGAGCAGTTCTTC
. . TRBJ1-1 TRBV29-1 CSACGQSRPEAFF TGCAGCGCCTGCGGACAGTCCAGGCCTGAAGCTTTCTTT
TRBD1 . TRBJ1-5 TRBV2 CASRETGISNQPQHF TGTGCCAGCAGGGAGACAGGGATCAGCAATCAGCCCCAGCATTTT
TRBD1 . TRBJ2-5 TRBV5-1 CASSLDPRQGQTQYF TGCGCCAGCAGCTTGGACCCCAGACAGGGTCAGACCCAGTACTTC
TRBD1 . TRBJ1-1 TRBV7-3 CASSLQGAGTEAFF TGTGCCAGCAGCTTACAGGGGGCAGGCACTGAAGCTTTCTTT
TRBD2 . TRBJ2-3 TRBV10-2 CASTDSGRAKDTQYF TGCGCCAGCACAGATAGCGGGAGGGCCAAGGATACGCAGTATTTT
TRBD1 . TRBJ2-7 TRBV19 CASSTTRGQGIYEQYF TGTGCCAGTAGTACCACGCGGGGACAGGGGATCTACGAGCAGTACTTC
TRBD1 . TRBJ2-5 TRBV4-1 CASSQTGVRETQYF TGCGCCAGCAGCCAAACAGGGGTGAGAGAGACCCAGTACTTC
. . TRBJ2-7 TRBV27 CASRRRGLLEQYF TGTGCCAGCAGACGACGGGGGTTGCTCGAGCAGTACTTC
. few TRBJ1-3 TRBV5-1 CASSFGGSSGNTIYF TGCGCCAGCAGCTTCGGGGGGAGCTCTGGAAACACCATATATTTT
. few TRBJ1-6 TRBV7-2 CASSSTGTGRGSPLHF TGTGCCAGCAGCTCAACCGGAACAGGGAGGGGTTCACCCCTCCACTTT
. few TRBJ2-2 TRBV9 CASSVGRDTGELFF TGTGCCAGCAGCGTAGGGCGGGACACCGGGGAGCTGTTTTTT
TRBD1 . TRBJ1-5 TRBV28 CASSSGGARNQPQHF TGTGCCAGCAGTTCAGGGGGCGCACGCAATCAGCCCCAGCATTTT
TRBD2 . TRBJ2-3 TRBV5-6 CASSLRTSGIQSTDTQYF TGTGCCAGCAGCTTGAGGACTAGCGGGATCCAATCGACAGATACGCAGTATTTT
. . TRBJ1-1 TRBV5-5 CASSFEGDDEAFF TGTGCCAGCAGCTTCGAGGGGGATGATGAAGCTTTCTTT
. . TRBJ2-2 TRBV21-1 CASSKDRAGVTNTGELFF TGTGCCAGCAGCAAAGATCGCGCGGGAGTGACTAACACCGGGGAGCTGTTTTTT
TRBD1 once TRBJ2-1 TRBV12-5 CASGSRLGQGQEQFF TGTGCTAGTGGTTCGAGGCTTGGACAGGGACAAGAGCAGTTCTTC
TRBD1 . TRBJ2-7 TRBV7-2 CASSLGQGLYEQYF TGTGCCAGCAGCTTGGGACAGGGACTCTACGAGCAGTACTTC
. . TRBJ2-3 TRBV6-1 CASSEPPTDTQYF TGTGCCAGCAGTGAACCCCCGACAGATACGCAGTATTTT
TRBD1 . TRBJ1-1 TRBV13 CASSLGTGKNTEAFF TGTGCCAGCAGCTTAGGGACAGGGAAGAACACTGAAGCTTTCTTT
TRBD1 few TRBJ1-1 TRBV7-9 CASSLNGQGNAFF TGTGCCAGCAGCTTAAACGGACAGGGTAATGCTTTCTTT
. . TRBJ1-6 TRBV19 CASSIAHGVGSPLHF TGTGCCAGTAGTATAGCGCACGGGGTCGGTTCACCCCTCCACTTT
. . TRBJ2-1 TRBV7-3 CASSLTASVFDNEQFF TGTGCCAGCAGCTTAACGGCTAGCGTGTTCGACAATGAGCAGTTCTTC
TRBD1 . TRBJ1-5 TRBV27 CASSVTRQGANQPQHF TGTGCCAGCAGTGTAACCCGACAGGGGGCGAATCAGCCCCAGCATTTT